This passage covers 9 T cell receptor beta chains from one sample sequenced in a study of Tregs in tolerant kidney transplant recipients. Profiled with immunoSEQ multiplex PCR; TCRdb holds only in-frame clones, not every one. The sample consists of about 100,000 clones, approximately 93% of them appearing once. Mixed chimerism was transient after nonmyeloablative marrow transplants from related graft donors. The sequenced sample was CD4+ T cells from blood (PBMCs), obtained 12 months after the transplant. The receptors originated from a human patient who received a combined kidney and bone marrow transplant. Some T cells may have originated in the graft donor.

V gene TRBV29-1 combines with J gene TRBJ1-1; D is uncertain. V was cut by 3 bases and J by 7 bases, with 12 bases left in between. The CDR3 extends over 12 amino acids. CDR1 is SQVTM and CDR2 is ANQGSEA in the germline V gene. The CDR3 DNA sequence: TGCAGCGTTGATTCGGTTTCAGGTGAAGCTTTCTTT. Protein product: CSVDSVSGEAFF. The full variable domain, completed using reference TRBV29-1 and TRBJ1-1, is SAVISQKPSRDICQRGTSLTIQCQVDSQVTMMFWYRQQPGQSLTLIATANQGSEATYESGFVIDKFPISRPNLTFSTLTVSNMSPEDSSIYLCSVDSVSGEAFFGQGTRLTVV.

The V call is TRBV28, the J call TRBJ1-2; D uncertain. The CDR3 has 15 amino acids. The germline CDR1 and CDR2 sequences are MDHEN and SYDVKM. With 3 bases removed from V and 4 bases from J, the gap between germline ends came to 15 bases. This chain's CDR3 is CASSFVWRDSYGYTF. The CDR3 coding sequence is TGTGCCAGCAGTTTTGTTTGGAGGGATTCCTATGGCTACACCTTC.

In DNA form, the CDR3 reads TGTGCCAGCCTCCTAGGCAGCGGAGCCCCGAAGGAGCTGTTTTTT. Translated, it gives CASLLGSGAPKELFF. The chain joins TRBV2 to TRBJ2-2; D is perhaps TRBD2 (5 bases). Trimming removed 8 bases from V and 10 bases from J, with 23 bases in between. This CDR3 contains 15 residues. The V gene's germline CDR1 is SNHLY and CDR2 FYNNEI.

The chain carries TRBV6-6 and TRBJ1-2; D unresolved. Germline V gene sequence: CDR1 MNHNY, CDR2 SVGAGI (reference sequence). The V end lost 4 bases, the J end lost 8 bases, and 11 bases lay between the germline ends. There are 12 residues in the CDR3. The CDR3 nucleotides read TGTGCCAGCAGTTTCCACGAGAAAGGCTACACCTTC. Encoded protein: CASSFHEKGYTF.

The chain joins TRBV5-1 to TRBJ1-4; D not resolved. The V end was cut by 1 base, the J end by 8 bases, with 12 bases between. Per the germline V gene, CDR1 is SGHRS and CDR2 is YFSETQ. CDR3 length equals 14 residues. Here the CDR3 reads CASSLTGVAEKLFF. The CDR3 DNA sequence: TGCGCCAGCAGCTTGACCGGGGTAGCCGAAAAACTGTTTTTT.

This clone was seen a handful of times. The chain uses TRBV19 and TRBJ1-2; D remains unclear. Trimming pared 5 bases from V and 2 bases from J, leaving 6 bases between. The CDR3 contains 12 residues. The germline V gene has CDR1 LNHDA and CDR2 SQIVND (reference sequence). Written as DNA, the CDR3 is TGTGCCAGTAGTTTACAGAACTATGGCTACACCTTC. Translating it yields CASSLQNYGYTF.

Points on this clone: Other DNA sequences from this sample encode an identical CDR3 as well. This chain uses TRBV4-3 with TRBJ2-3, with 8 bases identical to TRBD1. After removal of 3 bases from V and 1 base from J, the junction contained 3 bases not matched to a gene. The CDR3 loop spans 15 amino acids. The germline CDR1 and CDR2 sequences are LGHNA and YSLEER. The CDR3 region is CASSQRQGRTDTQYF. As DNA, the CDR3 is TGCGCCAGCAGCCAGAGACAGGGGCGCACAGATACGCAGTATTTT.

This clone was recorded only once. The gene calls are TRBV2 and TRBJ1-2, with 8 bases fitting TRBD1. V shed 6 bases, J shed 4 bases, and the junction held 4 bases outside the gene matches. Germline assignment: CDR1 SNHLY and CDR2 FYNNEI. CDR3 length equals 13 residues. CDR3 in amino acids: CASRGQGTYGYTF. The CDR3 DNA sequence: TGTGCCAGCAGAGGACAGGGCACCTATGGCTACACCTTC.

This chain links TRBV11-2 with TRBJ2-7; 8 nucleotides agree with TRBD1. CDR3 size: 13 residues. CDR1 is SGHAT and CDR2 is FQNNGV in the germline V gene. Trimming at V came to 5 bases and at J to 6 bases, leaving 6 bases not matched to a gene. CDR3 sequence (DNA): TGTGCCAGCAGCACGGACAGGGTGGCCGAGCAGTACTTC. Encoded protein: CASSTDRVAEQYF. The entire variable domain, with the rest obtained from reference TRBV11-2 and TRBJ2-7, is as follows: EAGVAQSPRYKIIEKRQSVAFWCNPISGHATLYWYQQILGQGPKLLIQFQNNGVVDDSQLPKDRFSAERLKGVDSTLKIQPAKLEDSAVYLCASSTDRVAEQYFGPGTRLTVT.